This T cell receptor beta chain was recorded in a study of cytomegalovirus exposure and HLA in healthy donors. The overall study: Early released data had about 80 million unique TCRs, all coming from HLA-typed donors. Notes on the study in general: Follow-up analysis found HLA locus-dependent TCR association rates, highest for DRB1 and lowest for HLA-C. An observed cluster of highly shared sequence variants was recorded as a likely sequencing artifact. No immune exposure information besides CMV serostatus was available.

On this clone: Its antigen is still unknown.

The PCR made use of 60 Vbeta and 13 Jbeta primers. Profiling relied on immunoSEQ multiplex PCR, and the TCRdb table lists in-frame clones only, not all of them. Of about 140,000 clones detected, roughly 79% appear once; the ten largest clones hold around 8.8%. The germline V gene has CDR1 SGHTA and CDR2 FQGNSA. The CDR3 is made up of 15 amino acids. Trimming at V came to 5 bases and at J to 3 bases, leaving 4 bases not matched to a gene. Sequencing input: PBMCs. The rearrangement joins TRBV7-2 to TRBJ2-7, with TRBD2 identical over 13 bases. The sequence derives from a woman aged 55 to 70 in good health and CMV-seropositive. The CDR3 region has the DNA TGTGCCAGCAGCCTGACTAGCGGGAGGTTCTACGAGCAGTACTTC. This gives the protein CASSLTSGRFYEQYF.